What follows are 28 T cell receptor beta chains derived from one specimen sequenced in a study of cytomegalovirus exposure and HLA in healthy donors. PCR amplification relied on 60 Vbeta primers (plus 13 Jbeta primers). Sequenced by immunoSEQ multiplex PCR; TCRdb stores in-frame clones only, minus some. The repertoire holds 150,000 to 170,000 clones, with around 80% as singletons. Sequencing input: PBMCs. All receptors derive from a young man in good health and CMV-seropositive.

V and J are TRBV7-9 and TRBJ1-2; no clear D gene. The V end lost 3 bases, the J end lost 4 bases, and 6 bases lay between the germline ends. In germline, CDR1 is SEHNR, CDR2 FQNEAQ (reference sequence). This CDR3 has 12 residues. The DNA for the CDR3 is TGTGCCAGCAGCTTTTCACTCTATGGCTACACCTTC. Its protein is CASSFSLYGYTF.

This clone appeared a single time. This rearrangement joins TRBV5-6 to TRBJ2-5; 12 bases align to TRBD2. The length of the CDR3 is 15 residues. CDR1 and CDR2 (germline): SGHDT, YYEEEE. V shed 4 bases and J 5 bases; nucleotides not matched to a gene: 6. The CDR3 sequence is CASSKLLAGGETQYF. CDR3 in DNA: TGTGCCAGCAGCAAACTACTAGCGGGAGGTGAGACCCAGTACTTC. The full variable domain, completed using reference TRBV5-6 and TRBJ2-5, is DAGVTQSPTHLIKTRGQQVTLRCSPKSGHDTVSWYQQALGQGPQFIFQYYEEEERQRGNFPDRFSGHQFPNYSSELNVNALLLGDSALYLCASSKLLAGGETQYFGPGTRLLVL.

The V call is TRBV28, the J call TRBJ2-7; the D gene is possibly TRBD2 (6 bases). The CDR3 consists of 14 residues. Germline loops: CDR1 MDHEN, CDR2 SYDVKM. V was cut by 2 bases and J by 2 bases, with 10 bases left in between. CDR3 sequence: CASSLVRGPYEQYF. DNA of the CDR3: TGTGCCAGCAGTTTAGTGCGGGGTCCCTACGAGCAGTACTTC.

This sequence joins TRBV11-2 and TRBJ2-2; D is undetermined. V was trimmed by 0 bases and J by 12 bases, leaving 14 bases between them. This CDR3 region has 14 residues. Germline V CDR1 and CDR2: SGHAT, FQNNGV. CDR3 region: CASSLDQWAWKLFF. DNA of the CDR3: TGTGCCAGCAGCTTAGATCAGTGGGCTTGGAAGCTGTTTTTT.

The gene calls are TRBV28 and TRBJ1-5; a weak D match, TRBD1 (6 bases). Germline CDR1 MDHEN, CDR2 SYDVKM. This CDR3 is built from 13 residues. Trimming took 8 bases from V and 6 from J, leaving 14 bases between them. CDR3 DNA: TGTGCCAGCTCCGAAGGGGGTCTTCAGCCCCAGCATTTT. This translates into CASSEGGLQPQHF.

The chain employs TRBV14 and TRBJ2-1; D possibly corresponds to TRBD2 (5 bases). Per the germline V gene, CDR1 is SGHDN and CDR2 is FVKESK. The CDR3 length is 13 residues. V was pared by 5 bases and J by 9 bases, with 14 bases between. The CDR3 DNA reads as TGTGCCAGCAGCGGACTGTCTGGTGGTGAGCAGTTCTTC. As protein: CASSGLSGGEQFF.

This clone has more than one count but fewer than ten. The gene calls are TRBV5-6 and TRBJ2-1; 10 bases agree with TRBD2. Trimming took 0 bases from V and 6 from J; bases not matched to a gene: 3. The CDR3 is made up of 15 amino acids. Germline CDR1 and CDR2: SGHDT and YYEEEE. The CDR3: CASSLGLAGLNEQFF. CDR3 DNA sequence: TGTGCCAGCAGCTTGGGACTAGCGGGCCTCAATGAGCAGTTCTTC.

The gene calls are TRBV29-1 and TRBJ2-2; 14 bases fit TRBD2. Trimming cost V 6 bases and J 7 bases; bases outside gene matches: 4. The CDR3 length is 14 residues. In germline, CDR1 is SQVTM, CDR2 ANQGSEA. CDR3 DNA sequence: TGCAGCGTATCGACTAGCGGGAGGGGCGGGGAGCTGTTTTTT. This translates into CSVSTSGRGGELFF.

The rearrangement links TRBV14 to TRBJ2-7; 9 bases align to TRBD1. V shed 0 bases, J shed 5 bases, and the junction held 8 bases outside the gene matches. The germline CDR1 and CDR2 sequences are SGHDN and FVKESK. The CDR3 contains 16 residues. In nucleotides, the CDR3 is TGTGCCAGCAGCCAAGACTCCGGGACAGGGATGCACGAGCAGTACTTC. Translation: CASSQDSGTGMHEQYF.

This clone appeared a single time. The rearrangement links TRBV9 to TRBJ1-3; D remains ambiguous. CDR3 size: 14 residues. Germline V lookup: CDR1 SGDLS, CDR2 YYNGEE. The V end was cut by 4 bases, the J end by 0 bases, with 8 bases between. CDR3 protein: CASSLRSSGNTIYF. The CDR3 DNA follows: TGTGCCAGCAGCTTGCGGAGCTCTGGAAACACCATATATTTT.

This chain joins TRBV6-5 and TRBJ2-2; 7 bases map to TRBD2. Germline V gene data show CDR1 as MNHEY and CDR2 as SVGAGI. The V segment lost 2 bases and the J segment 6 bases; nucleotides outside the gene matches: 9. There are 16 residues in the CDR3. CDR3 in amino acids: CASSYIGQGGSGELFF. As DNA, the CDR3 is TGTGCCAGCAGTTACATAGGGCAGGGAGGGTCCGGGGAGCTGTTTTTT.

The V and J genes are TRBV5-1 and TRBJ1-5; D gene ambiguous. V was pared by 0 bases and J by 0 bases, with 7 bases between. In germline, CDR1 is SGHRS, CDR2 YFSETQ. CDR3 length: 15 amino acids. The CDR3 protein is CASSLDSPSNQPQHF. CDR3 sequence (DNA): TGCGCCAGCAGCTTGGACAGCCCTAGCAATCAGCCCCAGCATTTT.

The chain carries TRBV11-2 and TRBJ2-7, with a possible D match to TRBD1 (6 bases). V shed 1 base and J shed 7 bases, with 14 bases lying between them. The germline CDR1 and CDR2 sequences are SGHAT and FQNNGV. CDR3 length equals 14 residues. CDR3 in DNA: TGTGCCAGCAGCTTAGGGCTGGGGGCATGGGAGCAGTACTTC. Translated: CASSLGLGAWEQYF.

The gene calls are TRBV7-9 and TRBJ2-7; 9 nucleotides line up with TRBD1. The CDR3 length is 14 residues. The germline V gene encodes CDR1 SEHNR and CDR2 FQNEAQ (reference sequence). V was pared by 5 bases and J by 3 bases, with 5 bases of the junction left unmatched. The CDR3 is CASSPGTGNYEQYF. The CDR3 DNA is TGTGCCAGCAGCCCCGGGACAGGGAACTACGAGCAGTACTTC.

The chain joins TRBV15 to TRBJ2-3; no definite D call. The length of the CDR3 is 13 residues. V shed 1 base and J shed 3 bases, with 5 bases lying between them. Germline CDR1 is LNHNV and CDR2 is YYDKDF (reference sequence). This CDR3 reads CATSRVQTDTQYF. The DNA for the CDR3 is TGTGCCACCAGCAGAGTGCAGACAGATACGCAGTATTTT.

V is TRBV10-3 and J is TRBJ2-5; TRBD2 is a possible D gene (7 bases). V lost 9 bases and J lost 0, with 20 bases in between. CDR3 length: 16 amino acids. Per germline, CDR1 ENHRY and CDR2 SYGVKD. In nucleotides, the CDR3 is TGTGCCATTCAAGGGGGTAAAGGGGGGGACCAAGAGACCCAGTACTTC. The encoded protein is CAIQGGKGGDQETQYF.

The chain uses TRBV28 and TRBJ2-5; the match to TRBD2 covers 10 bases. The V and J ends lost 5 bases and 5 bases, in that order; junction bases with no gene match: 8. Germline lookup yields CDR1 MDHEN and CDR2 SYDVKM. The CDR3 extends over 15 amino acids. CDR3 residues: CASSPRGTSEETQYF. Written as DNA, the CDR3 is TGTGCCAGCAGTCCGCGGGGGACTAGCGAGGAGACCCAGTACTTC.

The CDR3 DNA reads TGTGCCTGGGAGAAGGGGGCCGGGGAGCTGTTTTTT. This encodes CAWEKGAGELFF. This chain joins TRBV30 and TRBJ2-2; tentatively, D is TRBD1 (6 bases). Germline CDR1 is GTSNPN and CDR2 is SVGIG (reference sequence). The length of the CDR3 is 12 residues. Trimming removed 5 bases from V and 6 bases from J, with 10 bases in between.

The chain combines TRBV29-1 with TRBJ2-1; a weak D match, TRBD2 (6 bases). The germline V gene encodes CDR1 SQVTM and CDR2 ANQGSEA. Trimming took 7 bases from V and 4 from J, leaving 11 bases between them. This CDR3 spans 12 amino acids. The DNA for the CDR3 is TGCAGCGCCTTACTAGCTTACAATGAGCAGTTCTTC. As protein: CSALLAYNEQFF.

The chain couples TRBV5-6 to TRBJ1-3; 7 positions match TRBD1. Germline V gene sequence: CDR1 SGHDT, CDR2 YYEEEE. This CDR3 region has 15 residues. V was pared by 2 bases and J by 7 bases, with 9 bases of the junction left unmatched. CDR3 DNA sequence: TGTGCCAGCAGCTTACTCGACAGGGAGGTGAACACCATATATTTT. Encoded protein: CASSLLDREVNTIYF.

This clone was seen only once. CDR3 sequence: CAITGQGSSGYTF. In DNA form, the CDR3 reads TGTGCCATTACAGGACAGGGGAGTTCTGGCTACACCTTC. This chain connects TRBV10-3 to TRBJ1-2, with TRBD1 matching 9 bases. The CDR3 runs 13 residues. Unmatched junction bases numbered 9, after V lost 9 bases and J lost 7 bases. Germline V lookup: CDR1 ENHRY, CDR2 SYGVKD.

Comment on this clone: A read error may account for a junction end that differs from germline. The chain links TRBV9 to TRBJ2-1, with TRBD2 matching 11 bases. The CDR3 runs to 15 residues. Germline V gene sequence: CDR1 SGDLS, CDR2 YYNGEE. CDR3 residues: CASTVAGGANNEQFF. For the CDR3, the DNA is TGTGCCAGCACCGTAGCGGGAGGGGCCAACAATGAGCAGTTCTTC. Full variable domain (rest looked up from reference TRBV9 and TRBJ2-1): DSGVTQTPKHLITATGQRVTLRCSPRSGDLSVYWYQQSLDQGLQFLIQYYNGEERAKGNILERFSAQQFPDLHSELNLSSLELGDSALYFCASTVAGGANNEQFFGPGTRLTVL.

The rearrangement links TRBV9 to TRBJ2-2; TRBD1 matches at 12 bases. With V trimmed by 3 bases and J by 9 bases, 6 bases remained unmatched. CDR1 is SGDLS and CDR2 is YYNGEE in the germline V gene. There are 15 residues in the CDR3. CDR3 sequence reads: CASSGPGTGGRELFF. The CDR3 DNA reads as TGTGCCAGCAGCGGGCCCGGGACAGGGGGCCGGGAGCTGTTTTTT.

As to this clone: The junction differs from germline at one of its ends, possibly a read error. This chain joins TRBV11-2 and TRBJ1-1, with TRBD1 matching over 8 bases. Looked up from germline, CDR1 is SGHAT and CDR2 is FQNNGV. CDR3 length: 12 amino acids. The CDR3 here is CASSLGQTGAFF. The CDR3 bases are TGTGCCAGCAGCTTAGGTCAGACAGGGGCGTTTTTT.

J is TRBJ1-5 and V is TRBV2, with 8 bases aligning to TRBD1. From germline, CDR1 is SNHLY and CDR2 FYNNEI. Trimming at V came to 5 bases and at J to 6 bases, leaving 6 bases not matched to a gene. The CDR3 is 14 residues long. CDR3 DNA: TGTGCCAGCAGTAGGACAGGGCTCTCTCAGCCCCAGCATTTT. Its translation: CASSRTGLSQPQHF.

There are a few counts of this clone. CDR3 residues: CASTLRDSSGNTIYF. CDR3 nucleotides: TGTGCCAGCACCCTGAGGGACAGCTCTGGAAACACCATATATTTT. This chain connects TRBV28 to TRBJ1-3, with 7 bases lining up with TRBD1. The CDR3 spans 15 residues. J was trimmed by 0 bases and V by 7 bases; bases with no gene match: 6. Germline V gene sequence: CDR1 MDHEN, CDR2 SYDVKM.

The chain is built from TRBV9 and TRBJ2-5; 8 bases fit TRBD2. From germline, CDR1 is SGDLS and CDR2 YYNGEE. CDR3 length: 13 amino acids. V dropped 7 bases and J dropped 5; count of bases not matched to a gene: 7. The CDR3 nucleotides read TGTGCCAGCGGTAGCGGGATCGGGGAGACCCAGTACTTC. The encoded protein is CASGSGIGETQYF. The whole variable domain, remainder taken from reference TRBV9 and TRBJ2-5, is DSGVTQTPKHLITATGQRVTLRCSPRSGDLSVYWYQQSLDQGLQFLIQYYNGEERAKGNILERFSAQQFPDLHSELNLSSLELGDSALYFCASGSGIGETQYFGPGTRLLVL.

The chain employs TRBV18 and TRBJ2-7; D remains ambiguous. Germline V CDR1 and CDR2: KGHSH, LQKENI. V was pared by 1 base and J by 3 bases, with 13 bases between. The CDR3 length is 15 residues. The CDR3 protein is CASSPLAISIYEQYF. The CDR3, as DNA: TGTGCCAGCTCACCACTAGCTATTAGTATCTACGAGCAGTACTTC.